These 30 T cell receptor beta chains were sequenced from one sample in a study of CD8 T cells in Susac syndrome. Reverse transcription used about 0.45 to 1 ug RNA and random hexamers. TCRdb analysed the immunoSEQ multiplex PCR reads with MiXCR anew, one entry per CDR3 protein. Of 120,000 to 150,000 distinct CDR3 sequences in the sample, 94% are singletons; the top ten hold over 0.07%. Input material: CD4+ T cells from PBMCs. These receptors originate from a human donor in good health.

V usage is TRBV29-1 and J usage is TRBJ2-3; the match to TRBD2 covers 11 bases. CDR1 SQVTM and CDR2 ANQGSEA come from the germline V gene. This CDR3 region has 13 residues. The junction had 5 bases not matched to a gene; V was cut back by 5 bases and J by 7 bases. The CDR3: CSVLAGGSYTQYF. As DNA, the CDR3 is TGCAGCGTTCTAGCGGGAGGATCCTATACGCAGTATTTT.

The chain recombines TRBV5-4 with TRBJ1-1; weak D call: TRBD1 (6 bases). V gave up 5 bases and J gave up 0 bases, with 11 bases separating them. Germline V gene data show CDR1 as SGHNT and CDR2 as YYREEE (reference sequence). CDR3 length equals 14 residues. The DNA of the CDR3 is TGTGCCAGCAGGGTCGGACAGATGAACACTGAAGCTTTCTTT. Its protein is CASRVGQMNTEAFF.

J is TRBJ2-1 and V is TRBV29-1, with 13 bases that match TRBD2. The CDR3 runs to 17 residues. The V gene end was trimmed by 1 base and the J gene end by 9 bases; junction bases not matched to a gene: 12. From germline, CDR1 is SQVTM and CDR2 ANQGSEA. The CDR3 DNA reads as TGCAGCGTTGAAGGATACGTTACTAGCGGGAGGGCCGGTGAGCAGTTCTTC. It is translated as CSVEGYVTSGRAGEQFF.

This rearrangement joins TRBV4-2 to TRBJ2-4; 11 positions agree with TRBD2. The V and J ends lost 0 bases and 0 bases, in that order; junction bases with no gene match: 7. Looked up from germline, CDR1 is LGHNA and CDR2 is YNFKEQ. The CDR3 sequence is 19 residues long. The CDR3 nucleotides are TGTGCCAGCAGCCAAGAACGGACTAGCGGGCAGCTAGCCAAAAACATTCAGTACTTC. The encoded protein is CASSQERTSGQLAKNIQYF.

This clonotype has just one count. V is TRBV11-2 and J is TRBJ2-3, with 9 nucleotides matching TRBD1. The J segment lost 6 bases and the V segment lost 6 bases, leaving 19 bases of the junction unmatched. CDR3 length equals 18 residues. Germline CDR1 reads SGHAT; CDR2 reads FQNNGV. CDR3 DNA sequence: TGTGCCAGCAGAAAAGCAGGATCCGGCGGGACAGGGTGGGATACGCAGTATTTT. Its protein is CASRKAGSGGTGWDTQYF.

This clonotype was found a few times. The CDR3 here is CASSLTGSEQYF. The CDR3 nucleotides read TGTGCCAGCAGTCTGACAGGGAGTGAGCAGTACTTC. V is TRBV27 and J is TRBJ2-7; 7 bases map to TRBD1. Germline lookup yields CDR1 MNHEY and CDR2 SMNVEV (reference sequence). J lost 7 bases, V lost 5 bases, and 5 bases had no gene match. There are 12 residues in the CDR3.

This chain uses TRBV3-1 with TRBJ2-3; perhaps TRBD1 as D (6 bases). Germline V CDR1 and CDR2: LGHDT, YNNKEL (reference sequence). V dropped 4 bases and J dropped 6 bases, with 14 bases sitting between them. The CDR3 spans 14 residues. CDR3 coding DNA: TGTGCCAGCAGCCCGGGACACGCTAGGGATACGCAGTATTTT. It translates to CASSPGHARDTQYF.

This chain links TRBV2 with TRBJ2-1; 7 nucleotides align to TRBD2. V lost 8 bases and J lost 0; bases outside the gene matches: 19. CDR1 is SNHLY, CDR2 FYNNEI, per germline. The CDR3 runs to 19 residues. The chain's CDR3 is CASLSRGRASLISYNEQFF. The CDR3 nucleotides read TGTGCCAGCCTCTCGCGGGGGAGGGCCTCACTGATCTCCTACAATGAGCAGTTCTTC.

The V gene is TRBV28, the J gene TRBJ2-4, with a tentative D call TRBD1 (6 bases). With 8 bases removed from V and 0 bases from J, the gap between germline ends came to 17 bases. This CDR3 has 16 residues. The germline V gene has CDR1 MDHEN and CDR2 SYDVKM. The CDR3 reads CASADRIDLAKNIQYF. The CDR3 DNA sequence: TGTGCCAGCGCTGACAGGATTGACCTAGCCAAAAACATTCAGTACTTC.

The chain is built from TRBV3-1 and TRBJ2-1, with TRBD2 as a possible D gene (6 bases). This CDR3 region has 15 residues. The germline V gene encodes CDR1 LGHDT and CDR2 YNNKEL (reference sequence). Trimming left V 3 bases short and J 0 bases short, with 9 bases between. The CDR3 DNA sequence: TGTGCCAGCAGCCACTGGGACTCCTCCTACAATGAGCAGTTCTTC. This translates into CASSHWDSSYNEQFF.

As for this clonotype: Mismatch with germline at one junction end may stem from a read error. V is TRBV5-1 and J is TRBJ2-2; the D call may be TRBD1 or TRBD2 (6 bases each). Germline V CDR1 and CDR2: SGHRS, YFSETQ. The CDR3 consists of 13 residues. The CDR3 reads CASSKDSAGTLVF. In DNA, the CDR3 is TGCGCCAGCAGCAAGGACAGCGCCGGGACTCTTGTTTTT.

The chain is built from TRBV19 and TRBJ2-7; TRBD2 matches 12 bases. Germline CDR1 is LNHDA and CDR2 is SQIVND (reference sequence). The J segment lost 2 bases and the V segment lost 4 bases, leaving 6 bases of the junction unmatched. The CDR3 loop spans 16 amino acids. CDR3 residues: CASSSRLAGATYEQYF. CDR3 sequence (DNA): TGTGCCAGTAGTAGTCGACTAGCGGGAGCTACCTACGAGCAGTACTTC.

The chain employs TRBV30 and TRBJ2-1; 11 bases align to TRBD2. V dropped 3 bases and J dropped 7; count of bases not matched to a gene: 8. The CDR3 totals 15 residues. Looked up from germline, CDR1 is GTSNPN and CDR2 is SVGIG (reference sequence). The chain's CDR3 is CAWRLAGVSRNEQFF. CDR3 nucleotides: TGTGCCTGGAGACTAGCGGGAGTCTCTCGGAATGAGCAGTTCTTC.

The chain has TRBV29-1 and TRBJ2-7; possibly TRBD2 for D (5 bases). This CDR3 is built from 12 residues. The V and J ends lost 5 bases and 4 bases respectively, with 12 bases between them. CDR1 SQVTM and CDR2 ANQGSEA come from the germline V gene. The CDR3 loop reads CSVNGGGYEQYF. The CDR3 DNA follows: TGCAGCGTTAACGGTGGAGGTTACGAGCAGTACTTC.

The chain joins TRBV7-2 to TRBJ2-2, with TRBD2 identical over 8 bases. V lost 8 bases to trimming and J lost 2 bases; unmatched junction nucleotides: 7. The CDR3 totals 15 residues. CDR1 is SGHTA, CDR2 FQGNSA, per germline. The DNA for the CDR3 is TGTGCCAGCGGCTCGTGGACTAGCAACACCGGGGAGCTGTTTTTT. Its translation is CASGSWTSNTGELFF. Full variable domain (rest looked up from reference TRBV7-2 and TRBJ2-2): GAGVSQSPSNKVTEKGKDVELRCDPISGHTALYWYRQSLGQGLEFLIYFQGNSAPDKSGLPSDRFSAERTGGSVSTLTIQRTQQEDSAVYLCASGSWTSNTGELFFGEGSRLTVL.

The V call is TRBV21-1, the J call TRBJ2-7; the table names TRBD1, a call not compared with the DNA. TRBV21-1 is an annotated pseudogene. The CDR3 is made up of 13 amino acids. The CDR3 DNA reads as TGTGCCAGCCCCGGGACGGGGGTCTACGAGCAGTACTTC. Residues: CASPGTGVYEQYF.

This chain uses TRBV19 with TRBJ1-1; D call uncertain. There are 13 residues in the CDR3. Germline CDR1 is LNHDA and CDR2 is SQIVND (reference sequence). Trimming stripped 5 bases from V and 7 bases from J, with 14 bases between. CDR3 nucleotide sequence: TGTGCCAGTAGTGGGTGGACGAGGGATGAAGCTTTCTTT. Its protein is CASSGWTRDEAFF.

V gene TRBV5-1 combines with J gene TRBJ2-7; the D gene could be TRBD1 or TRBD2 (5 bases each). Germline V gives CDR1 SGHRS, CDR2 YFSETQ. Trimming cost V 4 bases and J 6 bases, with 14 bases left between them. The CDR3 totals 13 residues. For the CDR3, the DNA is TGCGCCAGCAGCCGGGACGAGGTGTTCGAGCAGTACTTC. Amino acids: CASSRDEVFEQYF.

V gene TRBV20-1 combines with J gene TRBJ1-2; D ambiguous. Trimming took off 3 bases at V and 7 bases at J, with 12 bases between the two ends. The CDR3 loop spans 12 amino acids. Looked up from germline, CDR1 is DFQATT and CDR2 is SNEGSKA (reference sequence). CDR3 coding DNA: TGCAGTGCTAGTCCAGGTGGGCTTGGCTACACCTTC. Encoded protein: CSASPGGLGYTF.

This CDR3 is CAISGGRMNTEAFF. The CDR3 DNA reads as TGTGCCATCAGTGGGGGACGTATGAACACTGAAGCTTTCTTT. The rearrangement joins TRBV10-3 to TRBJ1-1; D might be TRBD1 (5 bases). Germline-derived CDR1 and CDR2 are ENHRY and SYGVKD. The CDR3 is 14 amino acids. V was pared by 4 bases and J by 0 bases, with 9 bases between.

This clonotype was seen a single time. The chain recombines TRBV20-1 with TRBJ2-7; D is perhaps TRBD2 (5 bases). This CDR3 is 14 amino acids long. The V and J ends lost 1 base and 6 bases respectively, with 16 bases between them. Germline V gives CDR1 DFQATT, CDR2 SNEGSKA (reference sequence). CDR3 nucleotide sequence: TGCAGTGCTAGAGTCGGGATCCTCCTCTCCGAGCAGTACTTC. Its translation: CSARVGILLSEQYF.

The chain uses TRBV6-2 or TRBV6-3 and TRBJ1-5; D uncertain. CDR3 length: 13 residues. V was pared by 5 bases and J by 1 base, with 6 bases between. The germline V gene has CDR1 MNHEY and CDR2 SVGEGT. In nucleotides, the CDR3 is TGTGCCAGCAGTATCAGCAGCAATCAGCCCCAGCATTTT. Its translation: CASSISSNQPQHF.

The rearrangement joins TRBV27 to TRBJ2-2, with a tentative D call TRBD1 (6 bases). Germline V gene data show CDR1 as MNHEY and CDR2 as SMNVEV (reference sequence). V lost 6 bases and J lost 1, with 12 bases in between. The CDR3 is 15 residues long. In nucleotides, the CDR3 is TGTGCCAGCAGCCGAACGACAGGGAACACCGGGGAGCTGTTTTTT. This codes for CASSRTTGNTGELFF.

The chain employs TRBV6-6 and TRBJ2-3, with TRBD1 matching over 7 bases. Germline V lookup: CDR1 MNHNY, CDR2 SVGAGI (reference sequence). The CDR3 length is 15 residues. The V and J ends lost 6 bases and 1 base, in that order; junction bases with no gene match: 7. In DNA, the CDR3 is TGTGCCAGCAGATCTCCGGGACAGCGCACAGATACGCAGTATTTT. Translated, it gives CASRSPGQRTDTQYF.

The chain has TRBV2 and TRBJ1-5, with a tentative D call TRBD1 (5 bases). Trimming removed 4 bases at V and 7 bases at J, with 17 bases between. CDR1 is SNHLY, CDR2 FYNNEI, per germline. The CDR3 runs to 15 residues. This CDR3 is CASSGQGALGQPQHF. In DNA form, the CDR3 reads TGTGCCAGCAGTGGGCAGGGCGCCCTAGGGCAGCCCCAGCATTTT.

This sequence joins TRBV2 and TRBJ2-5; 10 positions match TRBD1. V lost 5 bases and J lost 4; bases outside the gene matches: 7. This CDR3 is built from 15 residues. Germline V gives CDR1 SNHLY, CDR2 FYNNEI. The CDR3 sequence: CASSLQGQGGETQYF. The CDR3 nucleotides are TGTGCCAGCAGTCTACAAGGACAGGGGGGAGAGACCCAGTACTTC.

The CDR3 DNA sequence: TGTGCCAGCAGTCCCGGACTAGCGGGAGTTAAAACCAAAAACATTCAGTACTTC. It codes for CASSPGLAGVKTKNIQYF. The rearrangement joins TRBV27 to TRBJ2-4, with TRBD2 matching over 13 bases. V dropped 5 bases and J dropped 2; count of bases not matched to a gene: 9. The length of the CDR3 is 18 residues. Germline CDR1 MNHEY, CDR2 SMNVEV (reference sequence).

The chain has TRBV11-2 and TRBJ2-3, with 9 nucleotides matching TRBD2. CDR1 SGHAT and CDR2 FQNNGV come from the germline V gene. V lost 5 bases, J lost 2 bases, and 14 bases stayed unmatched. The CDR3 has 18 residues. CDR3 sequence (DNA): TGTGCCAGCAGCCGAACCTCGACCGGACTAGCGTCCACAGATACGCAGTATTTT. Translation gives CASSRTSTGLASTDTQYF.

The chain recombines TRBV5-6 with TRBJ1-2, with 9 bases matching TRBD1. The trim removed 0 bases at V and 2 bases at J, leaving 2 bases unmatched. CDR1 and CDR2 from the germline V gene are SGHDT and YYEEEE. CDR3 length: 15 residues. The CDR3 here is CASSLGDRENYGYTF. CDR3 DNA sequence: TGTGCCAGCAGCTTGGGGGACAGGGAAAACTATGGCTACACCTTC.

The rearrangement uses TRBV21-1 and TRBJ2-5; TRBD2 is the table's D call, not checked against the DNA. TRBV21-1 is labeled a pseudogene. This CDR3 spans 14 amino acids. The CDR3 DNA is TGTGCCAGCAGCAGGGAGGGGGACCCCAGGACCCAGTACTTC. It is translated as CASSREGDPRTQYF.